The rows below give T cell receptor beta chains drawn from one sample of a study of control samples from healthy donors and cancer patients. Data came from immunoSEQ multiplex PCR; TCRdb stores just in-frame clones and leaves some out. Here the sample spans about 120,000 clones, 80% to 90% being singletons. Sequenced input: blood. These receptors originate from a man aged 45-60 years in good health. The CDR3 runs from the conserved cysteine through the conserved F or W. D genes are given only for firm matches. Clone size is not always given. Where it is, it says once, few, many or a class for expanded clones.

J: TRBJ2-3
D: .
size: once
V: TRBV3-1/TRBV3-2
length: 15
CDR3: CASSQGRSRTDTQYF
DNA: TGTGCCAGCAGCCAAGGACGGAGCCGCACAGATACGCAGTATTTT

J: TRBJ2-7
D: .
size: .
V: TRBV10-3
length: 13
CDR3: CAIRLDSGLEQYF
DNA: TGTGCCATCAGATTAGATTCGGGGCTTGAGCAGTACTTC

J: TRBJ2-3
D: .
size: .
V: TRBV7-2
length: 15
CDR3: CASSFVTPASDTQYF
DNA: TGTGCCAGCAGCTTTGTAACACCCGCTTCAGATACGCAGTATTTT

J: TRBJ2-5
D: .
size: .
V: TRBV6-2/TRBV6-3
length: 14
CDR3: CASSYSNGGETQYF
DNA: TGTGCCAGCAGTTACTCGAATGGGGGAGAGACCCAGTACTTC

J: TRBJ2-5
D: .
size: .
V: TRBV9
length: 14
CDR3: CASSVLEAQETQYF
DNA: TGTGCCAGCAGCGTATTGGAGGCCCAAGAGACCCAGTACTTC

J: TRBJ1-1
D: .
size: .
V: TRBV6-5
length: 14
CDR3: CASRPKGKNTEAFF
DNA: TGTGCCAGCAGACCTAAGGGAAAGAACACTGAAGCTTTCTTT

J: TRBJ1-3
D: .
size: .
V: TRBV5-6
length: 14
CDR3: CASSLGGFGNTIYF
DNA: TGTGCCAGCAGCTTGGGAGGGTTTGGAAACACCATATATTTT

J: TRBJ1-2
D: .
size: .
V: TRBV9
length: 15
CDR3: CASSVQGNVNYGYTF
DNA: TGTGCCAGCAGCGTCCAGGGTAATGTCAACTATGGCTACACCTTC

J: TRBJ2-1
D: TRBD2
size: .
V: TRBV5-4
length: 14
CDR3: CASSSGGSYNEQFF
DNA: TGTGCCAGCAGCTCCGGGGGGTCCTACAATGAGCAGTTCTTC

J: TRBJ2-3
D: TRBD2
size: .
V: TRBV10-3
length: 18
CDR3: CAISESIPHTGGTDTQYF
DNA: TGTGCCATCAGTGAGTCGATCCCCCATACGGGGGGGACAGATACGCAGTATTTT

J: TRBJ1-5
D: .
size: .
V: TRBV12-2
length: 14
CDR3: CASRLGQDHQPQHF
DNA: TGTGCAAGTCGCCTCGGACAGGACCATCAGCCCCAGCATTTT

J: TRBJ2-3
D: .
size: .
V: TRBV15
length: 13
CDR3: CATSREGRDTQYF
DNA: TGTGCCACCAGCAGAGAGGGGCGGGATACGCAGTATTTT

J: TRBJ2-1
D: .
size: .
V: TRBV2
length: 14
CDR3: CASTDRSSYNEQFF
DNA: TGTGCCAGCACCGACAGAAGCTCCTACAATGAGCAGTTCTTC

J: TRBJ1-4
D: .
size: .
V: TRBV25-1
length: 15
CDR3: CASSDSGTLNEKLFF
DNA: TGTGCCAGCAGTGACTCCGGGACTCTTAATGAAAAACTGTTTTTT

J: TRBJ1-1
D: .
size: .
V: TRBV5-1
length: 14
CDR3: CASSLEKGYTEAFF
DNA: TGCGCCAGCAGCTTGGAGAAGGGGTACACTGAAGCTTTCTTT

J: TRBJ2-1
D: TRBD2
size: once
V: TRBV20-1
length: 14
CDR3: CSASAPSGGAEQFF
DNA: TGCAGTGCTAGTGCACCTAGCGGGGGGGCCGAGCAGTTCTTC

J: TRBJ2-3
D: .
size: .
V: TRBV7-9
length: 14
CDR3: CASSPYGTTDTQYF
DNA: TGTGCCAGCAGCCCGTATGGTACCACAGATACGCAGTATTTT

J: TRBJ2-2
D: .
size: .
V: TRBV29-1
length: 14
CDR3: CSVVDSSNTGELFF
DNA: TGCAGCGTTGTCGACAGCTCGAACACCGGGGAGCTGTTTTTT

J: TRBJ1-2
D: .
size: .
V: TRBV30
length: 8
CDR3: CAWDGYTF
DNA: TGTGCCTGGGATGGCTACACCTTC

J: TRBJ2-2
D: .
size: .
V: TRBV11-3
length: 16
CDR3: CASSLFGGQNTGELFF
DNA: TGTGCCAGCAGCTTATTTGGGGGCCAGAACACCGGGGAGCTGTTTTTT

J: TRBJ1-2
D: TRBD1
size: .
V: TRBV5-6
length: 13
CDR3: CASSLGTAYGYTF
DNA: TGTGCCAGCAGCCTCGGGACAGCCTATGGCTACACCTTC

J: TRBJ2-7
D: .
size: .
V: TRBV28
length: 13
CDR3: CASSLYGSYEQYF
DNA: TGTGCCAGCAGTTTATATGGCTCCTACGAGCAGTACTTC

J: TRBJ2-1
D: .
size: few
V: TRBV24-1
length: 15
CDR3: CATSDLTVSYNEQFF
DNA: TGTGCCACCAGTGATTTGACCGTCTCCTACAATGAGCAGTTCTTC

J: TRBJ1-5
D: TRBD1
size: .
V: TRBV15
length: 16
CDR3: CATSTGREQDGQPQHF
DNA: TGTGCCACCTCGACAGGGAGGGAGCAGGACGGACAGCCCCAGCATTTT

J: TRBJ1-3
D: .
size: .
V: TRBV15
length: 14
CDR3: CATSRGGSGNTIYF
DNA: TGTGCCACCAGCAGAGGAGGTTCTGGAAACACCATATATTTT

J: TRBJ2-3
D: TRBD1
size: few
V: TRBV11-2
length: 16
CDR3: CASSLHRGFGTDTQYF
DNA: TGTGCCAGCAGCTTGCACAGGGGTTTTGGCACAGATACGCAGTATTTT